The 19 T cell receptor beta chains presented below share a single source sample, sequenced in a study of shared clonotypes between healthy human individuals. Profiling relied on immunoSEQ multiplex PCR, and the TCRdb table lists in-frame clones only, not all of them. This table holds about 660,000 clones, roughly 70% found once. Specimen: memory CD4+ T cells sorted from blood. Subset described: CD45RA-negative fraction. These receptors were obtained from a woman aged 25 to 39 in good health.

This clone was seen only a few times. The V call is TRBV5-1, the J call TRBJ2-7, with D possibly TRBD2 on 7 matching bases. The CDR3 sequence is 18 residues long. V lost 2 bases, J lost 6 bases, and 27 bases lay in between. Germline CDR1 is SGHRS and CDR2 is YFSETQ. Here the CDR3 reads CASSLGGGLPTVSGEQYF. CDR3 in DNA: TGCGCCAGCAGCTTAGGGGGGGGACTCCCCACCGTATCAGGCGAGCAGTACTTC.

The chain couples TRBV27 to TRBJ1-2; 10 nucleotides match TRBD1. V lost 3 bases and J lost 7; bases outside the gene matches: 11. This CDR3 region has 16 residues. Germline V gene data show CDR1 as MNHEY and CDR2 as SMNVEV (reference sequence). This CDR3 is CASSLAGTGVSGGYTF. DNA of the CDR3: TGTGCCAGCAGTTTGGCCGGGACAGGGGTCTCCGGTGGCTACACCTTC.

This rearrangement joins TRBV18 to TRBJ1-2; 8 nucleotides align to TRBD1. Germline lookup yields CDR1 KGHSH and CDR2 LQKENI. V shed 3 bases and J 3 bases; nucleotides not matched to a gene: 18. This CDR3 has 19 residues. The CDR3 loop reads CASSPYHWTGRKGDYGYTF. The CDR3 region has the DNA TGTGCCAGCTCACCCTACCACTGGACAGGGCGAAAGGGGGACTATGGCTACACCTTC.

This clone was seen a single time. This sequence joins TRBV6-6 and TRBJ1-2, with 7 bases lining up with TRBD1. The CDR3 has 14 residues. After removal of 4 bases from V and 3 bases from J, the junction contained 5 bases not matched to a gene. The germline CDR1 and CDR2 sequences are MNHNY and SVGAGI (reference sequence). DNA for the CDR3: TGTGCCAGCAGTTCCACGACAGGGCACTATGGCTACACCTTC. Its protein product is CASSSTTGHYGYTF.

The chain uses TRBV30 and TRBJ2-7, with D possibly matching TRBD1 (8 bases). The germline V gene encodes CDR1 GTSNPN and CDR2 SVGIG (reference sequence). This CDR3 comprises 12 residues. V shed 7 bases and J shed 7 bases, with 17 bases lying between them. The CDR3 is CASAGTGEEQYF. The CDR3 DNA is TGTGCCTCAGCGGGGACAGGAGAGGAGCAGTACTTC.

This rearrangement joins TRBV7-2 to TRBJ2-3; no definite D call. V was pared by 2 bases and J by 9 bases, with 9 bases between. The CDR3 contains 12 residues. The germline V gene encodes CDR1 SGHTA and CDR2 FQGNSA. CDR3 DNA sequence: TGTGCCAGCAGCTTATACTTTCGGACGCAGTATTTT. Residues: CASSLYFRTQYF.

The chain is built from TRBV7-9 and TRBJ2-3, with D possibly being TRBD2 (5 bases). Trimming removed 2 bases at V and 3 bases at J, with 12 bases between. CDR3 length: 15 amino acids. CDR1 and CDR2 from the germline V gene are SEHNR and FQNEAQ (reference sequence). The CDR3 loop is CASSLLRATTDTQYF. The CDR3 nucleotides read TGTGCCAGCAGCTTACTGCGGGCGACTACAGATACGCAGTATTTT.

The rearrangement links TRBV5-1 to TRBJ2-7; the D gene is possibly TRBD2 (6 bases). Germline V CDR1 and CDR2: SGHRS, YFSETQ. The V end lost 0 bases, the J end lost 7 bases, and 14 bases lay between the germline ends. The CDR3 sequence is 14 residues long. CDR3 protein: CASSLGRGGGEQYF. As DNA, the CDR3 is TGCGCCAGCAGCTTGGGGCGGGGTGGGGGAGAGCAGTACTTC.

This chain uses TRBV1 with TRBJ2-3; the table assigns TRBD2, which was not confirmed against the DNA. TRBV1 is marked as a pseudogene. The CDR3 is 19 residues long. This CDR3 reads CTSSPHWPGLAGEEGTQYF. CDR3 bases: TGCACCAGCAGCCCTCACTGGCCGGGACTAGCGGGAGAGGAGGGTACGCAGTATTTT.

This chain connects TRBV11-3 to TRBJ2-5; D might be TRBD1 or TRBD2, each matching 5 bases. V was trimmed by 9 bases and J by 4 bases, leaving 12 bases between them. The CDR3 runs 12 residues. Germline CDR1 SGHNT, CDR2 YENEEA. As DNA, the CDR3 is TGTGCCAGTTCCGATGGGGGAGAGACCCAGTACTTC. As protein: CASSDGGETQYF.

The V call is TRBV28, the J call TRBJ2-5; possibly TRBD2 for D (5 bases). The CDR3 is 12 residues long. V lost 6 bases to trimming and J lost 7 bases, with 12 bases between them. The germline gives CDR1 MDHEN, CDR2 SYDVKM. The CDR3 sequence: CASSRLTGTQYF. In nucleotides, the CDR3 is TGTGCCAGCAGCCGACTAACTGGGACCCAGTACTTC.

The V and J genes are TRBV7-3 and TRBJ1-3; D unclear. The V end lost 4 bases, the J end lost 4 bases, and 14 bases lay between the germline ends. The length of the CDR3 is 15 residues. The germline V gene encodes CDR1 SGHTA and CDR2 FQGTGA. Here the CDR3 reads CASSSPDKPGNTIYF. The CDR3, as DNA: TGTGCCAGCAGCTCGCCCGACAAGCCCGGAAACACCATATATTTT.

V usage is TRBV6-6 and J usage is TRBJ1-5; 7 bases are shared with TRBD1. The germline V gene encodes CDR1 MNHNY and CDR2 SVGAGI (reference sequence). V shed 6 bases and J 0 bases; nucleotides not matched to a gene: 5. This CDR3 has 15 residues. The CDR3 DNA is TGTGCCAGCAGCGGCGGGACAGCTAGCAATCAGCCCCAGCATTTT. Translated, it gives CASSGGTASNQPQHF.

This clone was picked up one time. The V and J genes are TRBV6-1 and TRBJ1-5, with 9 bases that match TRBD1. CDR1 and CDR2 from the germline V gene are MNHNS and SASEGT. With V trimmed by 6 bases and J by 7 bases, 7 bases remained unmatched. This CDR3 contains 14 residues. The CDR3, as DNA: TGTGCCAGCAGAGAGGGGGACAGGGACCAGCCCCAGCATTTT. Translating it yields CASREGDRDQPQHF.

The chain employs TRBV18 and TRBJ1-4; TRBD1 aligns across 8 bases. V was clipped by 3 bases and J by 0 bases; unmatched bases: 3. From germline, CDR1 is KGHSH and CDR2 LQKENI. This CDR3 has 16 amino acids. This CDR3 is CASSPDRGATNEKLFF. In nucleotides, the CDR3 is TGTGCCAGCTCACCCGACAGGGGTGCAACTAATGAAAAACTGTTTTTT.

The CDR3 protein is CASSFAASVRTREQYF. Written as DNA, the CDR3 is TGCGCCAGCAGCTTTGCGGCTAGCGTCCGGACGCGGGAGCAGTACTTC. The J gene is TRBJ2-7, the V gene TRBV5-1; D is possibly TRBD2 (6 bases). V was cut by 2 bases and J by 7 bases, with 22 bases left in between. Germline V gene lookup returns CDR1 SGHRS and CDR2 YFSETQ. The CDR3 has 16 residues.

This clone has a handful of counts. J is TRBJ1-1 and V is TRBV6-5; D unresolved. Germline lookup yields CDR1 MNHEY and CDR2 SVGAGI. V lost 7 bases and J lost 1, with 10 bases in between. CDR3 length equals 13 residues. The DNA for the CDR3 is TGTGCCAGCAAGACGGGGAGGAACACTGAAGCTTTCTTT. This encodes CASKTGRNTEAFF.

The chain is built from TRBV30 and TRBJ2-7; a weak D match, TRBD2 (5 bases). Germline lookup yields CDR1 GTSNPN and CDR2 SVGIG (reference sequence). Trimming shortened V by 0 bases and J by 10 bases, and 10 bases separated the two germline ends. This CDR3 has 11 amino acids. Here the CDR3 reads CAWSVTDSQYF. The CDR3 coding sequence is TGTGCCTGGAGTGTCACGGACTCTCAGTACTTC.

The gene calls are TRBV5-4 and TRBJ2-5; D is ambiguous. V lost 0 bases to trimming and J lost 5 bases, with 11 bases between them. This CDR3 region has 14 residues. Germline CDR1 and CDR2: SGHNT and YYREEE (reference sequence). This CDR3 reads CASSLDTFGETQYF. The CDR3 DNA sequence: TGTGCCAGCAGCTTGGACACGTTTGGGGAGACCCAGTACTTC.